A single sample gave rise to the 8 T cell receptor beta chains below, sequenced in a study of blood T cell repertoires in COVID-19. Produced via immunoSEQ multiplex PCR; TCRdb's table is partial and in-frame only. The table records some 97,000 clones, roughly 86% of them present only once. Sequencing was performed on peripheral blood. The receptors here all came from a woman in her sixties with acute or convalescent COVID-19.

The V gene is TRBV7-2, the J gene TRBJ1-4; possible D gene TRBD1, 6 bases. This CDR3 is built from 13 residues. CDR1 SGHTA and CDR2 FQGNSA come from the germline V gene. V lost 1 base and J 12 bases, leaving 12 bases between the germline ends. The CDR3 here is CASSLERGSELFF. For the CDR3, the DNA is TGTGCCAGCAGCTTAGAGAGGGGGTCCGAACTGTTTTTT.

The V gene is TRBV5-4, the J gene TRBJ2-3; 7 bases are shared with TRBD2. The CDR3 totals 15 residues. V lost 0 bases to trimming and J lost 7 bases; unmatched junction nucleotides: 8. Germline loops: CDR1 SGHNT, CDR2 YYREEE (reference sequence). The CDR3 DNA sequence: TGTGCCAGCAGCTTGGCCGGGGGGAATGTCAATACGCAGTATTTT. This encodes CASSLAGGNVNTQYF. Full variable domain (rest looked up from reference TRBV5-4 and TRBJ2-3): ETGVTQSPTHLIKTRGQQVTLRCSSQSGHNTVSWYQQALGQGPQFIFQYYREEENGRGNFPPRFSGLQFPNYSSELNVNALELDDSALYLCASSLAGGNVNTQYFGPGTRLTVL.

The chain joins TRBV4-1 to TRBJ2-5; TRBD2 agrees at 10 bases. V gave up 1 base and J gave up 4 bases; unmatched junction bases: 3. This CDR3 region has 15 residues. The germline gives CDR1 MGHRA, CDR2 YSYEKL. CDR3 sequence reads: CASSQVAGGGETQYF. For the CDR3, the DNA is TGCGCCAGCAGCCAAGTAGCGGGAGGAGGAGAGACCCAGTACTTC.

The chain has TRBV6-6 and TRBJ2-7; 8 bases line up with TRBD1. This CDR3 contains 14 residues. The germline gives CDR1 MNHNY, CDR2 SVGAGI (reference sequence). With 6 bases clipped from V and 0 bases from J, the junction kept 4 bases outside the gene matches. CDR3 loop: CASRRQGSSYEQYV. CDR3 DNA sequence: TGTGCCAGCAGGAGACAGGGGAGCTCCTACGAGCAGTACGTC.

The rearrangement uses TRBV28 and TRBJ1-5, with D maybe TRBD1 (5 bases). Between the trimmed V and J ends, which lost 5 bases and 5 bases, there was a span of 10 bases. This CDR3 has 13 residues. From germline, CDR1 is MDHEN and CDR2 SYDVKM. The CDR3, as DNA: TGTGCCAGCAGTGTACCGGGGGATCAGCCCCAGCATTTT. Amino acid sequence: CASSVPGDQPQHF.

The chain employs TRBV21-1 and TRBJ1-2; no DNA check was done on the table's D call, TRBD1. TRBV21-1 constitutes a pseudogene. This CDR3 contains 17 residues. The CDR3 region is CASSNRDREFRGGGYTF. CDR3 DNA: TGTGCCAGCAGCAACCGGGACAGGGAATTTAGGGGAGGCGGCTACACCTTC.

The chain recombines TRBV28 with TRBJ1-4; no definite D call. Germline V gene data show CDR1 as MDHEN and CDR2 as SYDVKM. There are 12 residues in the CDR3. V was cut by 3 bases and J by 8 bases, with 7 bases left in between. This CDR3 reads CASSLPREKLFF. CDR3 sequence (DNA): TGTGCCAGCAGTTTGCCCCGGGAAAAACTGTTTTTT.

The chain is built from TRBV7-8 and TRBJ2-5, with 8 bases matching TRBD2. The J segment lost 4 bases and the V segment lost 4 bases, leaving 11 bases of the junction unmatched. The CDR3 is 16 amino acids. The germline gives CDR1 SGHVS, CDR2 FQNEAQ. CDR3 amino acids: CASSSTGTRKRETQYF. The CDR3 nucleotides read TGTGCCAGCAGCTCTACCGGGACTAGAAAAAGAGAGACCCAGTACTTC.